Shown below are 6 T cell receptor beta chains from a single sample sequenced in a study of T cell repertoires in cytomegalovirus infection. These receptors' antigens are unknown. Each CDR3 protein is one row after TCRdb ran MiXCR on the reads. There are hundreds of thousands of distinct CDR3 sequences in the sample; about 30% occur only once, and 18% lies in the top ten. Specimen: cultured PBMCs, collected from culture after CMV antigen stimulation. Every receptor here comes from a human donor in good health (CMV status not recorded). Some clones in this sample may be carry-over from other donors' samples.

V gene TRBV5-1 combines with J gene TRBJ2-5; TRBD1 or TRBD2 may be the D gene (5 bases each). The V and J ends lost 4 bases and 4 bases respectively, with 17 bases between them. CDR1 and CDR2 (germline): SGHRS, YFSETQ. There are 15 residues in the CDR3. CDR3 bases: TGCGCCAGCAGCCTGGGACCGATTAGCCCAGAGACCCAGTACTTC. Its translation: CASSLGPISPETQYF. Complete variable domain (other parts from reference TRBV5-1 and TRBJ2-5): KAGVTQTPRYLIKTRGQQVTLSCSPISGHRSVSWYQQTPGQGLQFLFEYFSETQRNKGNFPGRFSGRQFSNSRSEMNVSTLELGDSALYLCASSLGPISPETQYFGPGTRLLVL.

As to this clonotype: This could be a read error, since a much larger clone is one nucleotide away. The CDR3 coding sequence is TGTGTCAGCAGCATCGAGGGGTATGGCTACACCTTC. As protein: CVSSIEGYGYTF. The gene calls are TRBV7-2 and TRBJ1-2; D is possibly TRBD1 (5 bases). Germline V gives CDR1 SGHTA, CDR2 FQGNSA. The CDR3 length is 12 residues.

V and J are TRBV11-3 and TRBJ2-2; no firm D call. The length of the CDR3 is 14 residues. CDR1 is SGHNT and CDR2 is YENEEA in the germline V gene. Trimming removed 4 bases at V and 5 bases at J, with 11 bases between. The CDR3 region is CASSSGSWTGELFF. CDR3 nucleotide sequence: TGTGCCAGCAGCTCGGGCAGTTGGACCGGGGAGCTGTTTTTT.

The chain is built from TRBV5-4 and TRBJ2-5; 7 bases map to TRBD2. This CDR3 has 14 residues. V shed 4 bases and J 2 bases; nucleotides not matched to a gene: 5. Germline CDR1 and CDR2: SGHNT and YYREEE (reference sequence). This CDR3 is CASSTRDYQETQYF. CDR3 coding DNA: TGTGCCAGCAGCACCCGGGACTATCAAGAGACCCAGTACTTC.

This chain links TRBV15 with TRBJ1-1, with D perhaps TRBD1 (5 bases). V dropped 2 bases and J dropped 4 bases, with 20 bases sitting between them. The CDR3 sequence is 17 residues long. Germline V gene sequence: CDR1 LNHNV, CDR2 YYDKDF (reference sequence). Written as DNA, the CDR3 is TGTGCCACCAGCAGATCGCGAGGGACGGCCAAGGGCACTGAAGCTTTCTTT. Protein sequence: CATSRSRGTAKGTEAFF.

This clonotype was seen only a few times. This rearrangement joins TRBV6-2 or TRBV6-3 to TRBJ1-1, with 7 nucleotides matching TRBD1. The V segment lost 4 bases and the J segment 1 base; nucleotides outside the gene matches: 6. Germline V gives CDR1 MNHEY, CDR2 SVGEGT. This CDR3 region has 15 residues. The CDR3 DNA is TGTGCCAGCAGTTCGAGGACAGGACCGAACACTGAAGCTTTCTTT. Translating it yields CASSSRTGPNTEAFF.